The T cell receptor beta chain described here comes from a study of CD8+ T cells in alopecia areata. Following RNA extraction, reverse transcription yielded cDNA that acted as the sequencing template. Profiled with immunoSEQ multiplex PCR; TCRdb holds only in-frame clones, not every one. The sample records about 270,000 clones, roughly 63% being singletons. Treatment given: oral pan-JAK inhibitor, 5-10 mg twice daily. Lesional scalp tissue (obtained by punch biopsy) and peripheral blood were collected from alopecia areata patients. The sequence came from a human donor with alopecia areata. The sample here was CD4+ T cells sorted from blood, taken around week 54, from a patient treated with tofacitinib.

The CDR3: CASSAIGQEREAFF. For the CDR3, the DNA is TGTGCCAGCAGCGCAATAGGACAGGAGAGAGAAGCTTTCTTT. The V gene is TRBV5-6, the J gene TRBJ1-1, with 7 positions matching TRBD1. The CDR3 runs to 14 residues. J lost 8 bases, V lost 4 bases, and 11 bases had no gene match. Germline V gene sequence: CDR1 SGHDT, CDR2 YYEEEE.